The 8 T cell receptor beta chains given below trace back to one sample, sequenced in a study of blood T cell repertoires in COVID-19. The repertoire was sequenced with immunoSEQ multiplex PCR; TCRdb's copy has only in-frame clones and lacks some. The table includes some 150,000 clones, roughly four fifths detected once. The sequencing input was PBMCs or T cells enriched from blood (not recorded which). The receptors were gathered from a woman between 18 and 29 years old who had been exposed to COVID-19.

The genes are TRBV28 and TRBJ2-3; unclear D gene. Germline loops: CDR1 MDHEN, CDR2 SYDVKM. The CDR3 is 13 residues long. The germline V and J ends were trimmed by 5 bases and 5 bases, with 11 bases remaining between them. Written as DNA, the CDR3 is TGTGCCAGCAGTCTCTCTTACAGAGATACGCAGTATTTT. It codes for CASSLSYRDTQYF.

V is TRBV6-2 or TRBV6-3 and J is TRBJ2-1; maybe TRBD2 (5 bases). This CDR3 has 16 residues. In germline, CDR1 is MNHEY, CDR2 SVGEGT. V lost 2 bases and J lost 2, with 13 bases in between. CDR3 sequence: CASSYRTRGTYNEQFF. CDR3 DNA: TGTGCCAGCAGTTACCGTACTAGAGGAACCTACAATGAGCAGTTCTTC.

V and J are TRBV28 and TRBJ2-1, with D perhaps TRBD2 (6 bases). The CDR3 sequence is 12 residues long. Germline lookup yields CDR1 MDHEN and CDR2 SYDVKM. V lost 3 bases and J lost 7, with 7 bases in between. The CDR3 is CASSLEGNEQFF. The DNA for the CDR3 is TGTGCCAGCAGTTTGGAGGGTAATGAGCAGTTCTTC.

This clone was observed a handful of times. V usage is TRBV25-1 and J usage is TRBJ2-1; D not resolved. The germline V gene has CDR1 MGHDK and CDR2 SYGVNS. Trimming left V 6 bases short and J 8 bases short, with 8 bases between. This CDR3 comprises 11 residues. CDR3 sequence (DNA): TGTGCCAGCAGGAGGTGGGATGAGCAGTTCTTC. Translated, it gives CASRRWDEQFF. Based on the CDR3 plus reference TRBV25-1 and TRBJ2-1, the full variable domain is EADIYQTPRYLVIGTGKKITLECSQTMGHDKMYWYQQDPGMELHLIHYSYGVNSTEKGDLSSESTVSRIRTEHFPLTLESARPSHTSQYLCASRRWDEQFFGPGTRLTVL.

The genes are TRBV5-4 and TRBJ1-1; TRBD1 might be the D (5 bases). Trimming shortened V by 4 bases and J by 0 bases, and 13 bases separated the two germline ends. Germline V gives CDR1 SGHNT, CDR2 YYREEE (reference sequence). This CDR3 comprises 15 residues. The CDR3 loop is CASSQDRNMNTEAFF. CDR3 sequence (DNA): TGTGCCAGCAGCCAAGACAGAAACATGAACACTGAAGCTTTCTTT.

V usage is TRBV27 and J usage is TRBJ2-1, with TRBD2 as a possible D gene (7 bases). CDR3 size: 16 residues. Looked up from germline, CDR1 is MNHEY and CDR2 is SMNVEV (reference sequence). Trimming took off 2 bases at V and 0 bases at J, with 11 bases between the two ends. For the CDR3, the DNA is TGTGCCAGCAGTTTAGGCGCGGGGGCCTCCTACAATGAGCAGTTCTTC. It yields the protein CASSLGAGASYNEQFF.

In DNA form, the CDR3 reads TGTGCCAGCATCCCGGAGAACGGGATGAACACTGAAGCTTTCTTT. This translates into CASIPENGMNTEAFF. V is TRBV6-5 and J is TRBJ1-1; D is unclear. The CDR3 length is 15 residues. Germline CDR1 is MNHEY and CDR2 is SVGAGI. V was cut by 7 bases and J by 0 bases, with 15 bases left in between.

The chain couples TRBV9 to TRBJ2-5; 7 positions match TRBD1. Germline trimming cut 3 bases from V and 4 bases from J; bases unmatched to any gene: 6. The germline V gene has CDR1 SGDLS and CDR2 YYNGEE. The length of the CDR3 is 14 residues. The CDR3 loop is CASSAQGNRETQYF. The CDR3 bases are TGTGCCAGCAGCGCACAGGGGAACCGAGAGACCCAGTACTTC.